This T cell receptor (beta chain) was sequenced in a study of blood T cell repertoires in COVID-19. Turning to the study itself: Some COVID-19 samples were acute and others convalescent; all came from the United States, Italy and Spain.

In assigning cohorts, the study relied on participant-reported clinical history. Per the original data handling: Estimates of nucleated cell counts were drawn from the amplification of reference gene primers. Data came from immunoSEQ multiplex PCR; TCRdb stores just in-frame clones and leaves some out. The DNA gave D and trimming, while V, J and clone size come from that table. The sample yields roughly 290,000 clones, roughly 90% seen once. The material sequenced was PBMCs or T cells enriched from blood (not recorded which). This sequence was found in a woman between 35 and 50 years old who had recovered from COVID-19.

The chain's CDR3 is CASSQAAGGQDTQYF. CDR3 bases: TGTGCCAGCAGCCAAGCCGCGGGGGGGCAAGATACGCAGTATTTT. The V gene is TRBV3-1 (or the pseudogene TRBV3-2), the J gene TRBJ2-3; TRBD2 aligns across 9 bases. V gave up 1 base and J gave up 5 bases; unmatched junction bases: 4. Germline V gives CDR1 LGHDT, CDR2 YNNKEL (reference sequence). The CDR3 runs to 15 residues.